What follows are 4 T cell receptor beta chains derived from one specimen sequenced in a study of CD4 and CD8 cells across lung adenocarcinoma regions (dated by TCRdb to the late 2010s). The library came from PCR. Sequencer: HiSeq X Ten. TCRdb reprocessed the public reads (quality trimming at Q25 with fastp, clone calling with MiXCR) and kept in-frame beta chains. Every CDR3 protein is listed once, alongside the most common genes and DNA of its rows. Here the sample has roughly 10,000 distinct CDR3 sequences; roughly 49% occur a single time. Around 48% of the sample is taken by the ten largest. The sample taken for sequencing was CD8+ T cells from the margin of a lung tumor. Reading the label with the study, this specimen's cell subset or site is: tumor margin region. These receptors were taken from a female donor with lung adenocarcinoma. The CD4 and CD8 labels of this study may be unreliable.

This clonotype is termed medium-sized. DNA for the CDR3: TGTGCCAGCAGTTACACTCGATTCGAGCAGTACTTC. This translates into CASSYTRFEQYF. The V call is TRBV6-2 or TRBV6-3, the J call TRBJ2-5; D is unclear. TRBJ2-7 explains the end of the DNA better; the J call may be wrong. Per the germline V gene, CDR1 is MNHEY and CDR2 is SVGEGT. The CDR3 is 12 residues long.

A word on this clonotype: One end of the junction does not line up with germline, which may come from a read error. This chain joins TRBV6-1 and TRBJ2-2, with D unclear. Germline V gene lookup returns CDR1 MNHNS and CDR2 SASEGT. The CDR3 runs to 14 residues. CDR3 in amino acids: CASNTDVNTEALYF. CDR3 coding DNA: TGTGCCAGCAACACGGATGTGAACACCGAGGCGCTGTATTTT.

V is TRBV11-2 and J is TRBJ1-4; TRBD1 matches 10 bases. The CDR3 loop spans 16 amino acids. Trimming took 3 bases from V and 5 from J; bases not matched to a gene: 6. The germline V gene encodes CDR1 SGHAT and CDR2 FQNNGV. CDR3 DNA: TGTGCCAGCAGCTTCTCCCCGGGACAGGGGAATGAAAAACTGTTTTTT. Translated: CASSFSPGQGNEKLFF.

The CDR3 region has the DNA TGCGCCAGCAGCCAGGGGAATGAGCAGTTCTTC. This encodes CASSQGNEQFF. The V gene is TRBV4-1, the J gene TRBJ2-1, with no clear D. The V gene's germline CDR1 is MGHRA and CDR2 YSYEKL. The CDR3 covers 11 residues. V shed 3 bases and J shed 7 bases, with 4 bases lying between them.